The 28 T cell receptor beta chains presented below share a single source sample, sequenced in a study of blood T cell repertoires in COVID-19. Method: immunoSEQ multiplex PCR; TCRdb's copy keeps in-frame clones and lacks some. Of 320,000 or so clones in the sample, around 90% are singletons; the top ten hold more than 5%. The sample consisted of PBMCs or T cells enriched from blood (not recorded which). These receptors came from a man younger than 40 who had recovered from COVID-19.

J is TRBJ2-2 and V is TRBV28, with 7 bases fitting TRBD1. Looked up from germline, CDR1 is MDHEN and CDR2 is SYDVKM. V shed 6 bases and J 4 bases; nucleotides not matched to a gene: 5. The CDR3 sequence is 14 residues long. For the CDR3, the DNA is TGTGCCAGCAGCCCTCGGACAGGCACCGGGGAGCTGTTTTTT. It encodes CASSPRTGTGELFF.

This clone has just one count. J is TRBJ2-7 and V is TRBV4-2; 8 bases match TRBD2. Germline loops: CDR1 LGHNA, CDR2 YNFKEQ. The CDR3 runs to 16 residues. V dropped 0 bases and J dropped 4; count of bases not matched to a gene: 8. In nucleotides, the CDR3 is TGTGCCAGCAGCCAAGATCTAACGGGGGGGCCGTACGAGCAGTACTTC. Translation: CASSQDLTGGPYEQYF.

The genes are TRBV27 and TRBJ2-5; 15 bases are shared with TRBD2. CDR1 and CDR2 (germline): MNHEY, SMNVEV (reference sequence). V was pared by 4 bases and J by 2 bases, with 2 bases of the junction left unmatched. This CDR3 spans 16 amino acids. CDR3 in DNA: TGTGCCAGCAGTTACGGACTAGCGGGGGGGCAAGAGACCCAGTACTTC. As protein: CASSYGLAGGQETQYF.

This chain links TRBV2 with TRBJ1-1; 8 nucleotides match TRBD1. CDR3 length equals 14 residues. After removal of 7 bases from V and 4 bases from J, the junction contained 8 bases not matched to a gene. In germline, CDR1 is SNHLY, CDR2 FYNNEI. The CDR3 DNA sequence: TGTGCCAGCAATCAACAGGGGGGCGTCACTGAAGCTTTCTTT. Translated: CASNQQGGVTEAFF.

The chain couples TRBV2 to TRBJ2-1; D gene uncertain. The germline CDR1 and CDR2 sequences are SNHLY and FYNNEI. This CDR3 is built from 13 residues. Trimming took 0 bases from V and 8 from J, leaving 8 bases between them. CDR3 amino acids: CASSEALVYEQFF. CDR3 DNA: TGTGCCAGCAGTGAAGCGCTAGTCTATGAGCAGTTCTTC.

The chain uses TRBV5-1 and TRBJ1-5; 7 bases are shared with TRBD1. The V gene's germline CDR1 is SGHRS and CDR2 YFSETQ. The length of the CDR3 is 19 residues. Trimming cost V 4 bases and J 1 base; bases outside gene matches: 17. Written as DNA, the CDR3 is TGCGCCAGCAGCAAATACAATCTCAGGGGACAGTTGAGCAATCAGCCCCAGCATTTT. Protein sequence: CASSKYNLRGQLSNQPQHF.

The V gene is TRBV28, the J gene TRBJ1-1; the D gene is possibly TRBD1 (5 bases). Germline V gene lookup returns CDR1 MDHEN and CDR2 SYDVKM. V was cut by 8 bases and J by 2 bases, with 18 bases left in between. The length of the CDR3 is 15 residues. CDR3 loop: CASGRGDTSNTEAFF. CDR3 nucleotides: TGTGCCAGCGGTCGGGGGGATACCTCAAACACTGAAGCTTTCTTT.

The CDR3 nucleotides read TGTGCCAGTAGTATAGGAGCCCCGACAGGGGGCTACTCACCCCTCCACTTT. This gives the protein CASSIGAPTGGYSPLHF. This chain links TRBV19 with TRBJ1-6; TRBD1 aligns across 10 bases. J gave up 10 bases and V 1 base, and 10 bases lay outside the gene matches. CDR1 LNHDA and CDR2 SQIVND come from the germline V gene (reference sequence). This CDR3 has 17 residues. Complete variable domain (other parts from reference TRBV19 and TRBJ1-6): DGGITQSPKYLFRKEGQNVTLSCEQNLNHDAMYWYRQDPGQGLRLIYYSQIVNDFQKGDIAEGYSVSREKKESFPLTVTSAQKNPTAFYLCASSIGAPTGGYSPLHFGNGTRLTVT.

V gene TRBV2 combines with J gene TRBJ2-5, with 9 bases lining up with TRBD1. With 2 bases clipped from V and 5 bases from J, the junction kept 3 bases outside the gene matches. Germline-derived CDR1 and CDR2 are SNHLY and FYNNEI. The CDR3 length is 14 residues. The CDR3 bases are TGTGCCAGCAGTGAATACAGGGGGCGGGAGACCCAGTACTTC. This sequence encodes CASSEYRGRETQYF.

The chain is built from TRBV24-1 and TRBJ2-3; tentatively, D is TRBD1 (5 bases). CDR1 is KGHDR, CDR2 SFDVKD, per germline. The CDR3 sequence is 14 residues long. V was trimmed by 0 bases and J by 3 bases, leaving 6 bases between them. Here the CDR3 reads CATSDLDRTDTQYF. The CDR3 coding sequence is TGTGCCACCAGTGATTTGGACAGAACAGATACGCAGTATTTT.

V is TRBV5-6 and J is TRBJ2-1; 7 bases match TRBD2. The CDR3 is made up of 13 amino acids. Germline V gives CDR1 SGHDT, CDR2 YYEEEE. Germline trimming cut 4 bases from V and 6 bases from J; bases unmatched to any gene: 4. For the CDR3, the DNA is TGTGCCAGCAGCGGGGGGGATGGCAATGAGCAGTTCTTC. It codes for CASSGGDGNEQFF.

The rearrangement uses TRBV5-1 and TRBJ2-5; possibly TRBD2 for D (6 bases). Between the trimmed V and J ends, which lost 1 base and 5 bases, there was a span of 27 bases. Germline-derived CDR1 and CDR2 are SGHRS and YFSETQ. The CDR3 is 19 residues long. As DNA, the CDR3 is TGCGCCAGCAGCTTGAAGTTGTTAGGAAGGGCCTCCGGGGGTGAGACCCAGTACTTC. Protein: CASSLKLLGRASGGETQYF.

The chain recombines TRBV6-1 with TRBJ1-5; 7 nucleotides agree with TRBD1. This CDR3 has 14 residues. J lost 9 bases, V lost 1 base, and 6 bases had no gene match. Germline CDR1 is MNHNS and CDR2 is SASEGT. In DNA form, the CDR3 reads TGTGCCAGCAGTGAAGAACAGGGGAATAGGCCCCAGCATTTT. As protein: CASSEEQGNRPQHF.

The chain employs TRBV28 and TRBJ2-5, with D tentatively TRBD2 (5 bases). The V end was cut by 3 bases, the J end by 4 bases, with 12 bases between. Germline CDR1 is MDHEN and CDR2 is SYDVKM. The CDR3 covers 14 residues. Here the CDR3 DNA reads TGTGCCAGCAGTTTCTCGGGGAACGTAGAGACCCAGTACTTC. Its translation: CASSFSGNVETQYF.

This clone has just one count. V is TRBV7-9 and J is TRBJ1-4; maybe TRBD1 (5 bases). CDR1 SEHNR and CDR2 FQNEAQ come from the germline V gene (reference sequence). V lost 5 bases, J lost 3 bases, and 10 bases lay in between. The length of the CDR3 is 14 residues. The CDR3 here is CASSIRQSNEKLFF. CDR3 DNA: TGTGCCAGCAGCATCAGACAGTCTAATGAAAAACTGTTTTTT.

The gene calls are TRBV5-1 and TRBJ2-5; D is possibly TRBD2 (6 bases). The V end was cut by 6 bases, the J end by 0 bases, with 15 bases between. This CDR3 has 15 residues. Germline loops: CDR1 SGHRS, CDR2 YFSETQ. CDR3 sequence: CASTVGGADQETQYF. The CDR3 nucleotides read TGCGCCAGCACCGTAGGAGGGGCAGACCAAGAGACCCAGTACTTC. The whole variable domain, remainder taken from reference TRBV5-1 and TRBJ2-5, is KAGVTQTPRYLIKTRGQQVTLSCSPISGHRSVSWYQQTPGQGLQFLFEYFSETQRNKGNFPGRFSGRQFSNSRSEMNVSTLELGDSALYLCASTVGGADQETQYFGPGTRLLVL.

The rearrangement uses TRBV30 and TRBJ1-2; no definite D call. The CDR3 loop spans 12 amino acids. Germline CDR1 reads GTSNPN; CDR2 reads SVGIG (reference sequence). The V and J ends lost 4 bases and 4 bases respectively, with 10 bases between them. The CDR3 bases are TGTGCCTGGATGGAGGGATCCTATGGCTACACCTTC. It yields the protein CAWMEGSYGYTF.

The rearrangement links TRBV27 to TRBJ2-3; TRBD2 is a possible D gene (5 bases). CDR3 length: 14 residues. V was shortened by 6 bases and J by 1 base, with 11 bases between the two germline ends. Germline V lookup: CDR1 MNHEY, CDR2 SMNVEV (reference sequence). The CDR3 sequence: CASSTTTRTDTQYF. DNA of the CDR3: TGTGCCAGCAGCACGACTACACGCACAGATACGCAGTATTTT.

The chain uses TRBV2 and TRBJ1-4; D remains ambiguous. With 4 bases removed from V and 7 bases from J, the gap between germline ends came to 16 bases. Germline V gene sequence: CDR1 SNHLY, CDR2 FYNNEI. CDR3 size: 15 residues. The CDR3 loop is CASSASALHGEKLFF. The CDR3 DNA follows: TGTGCCAGCAGTGCAAGCGCTCTTCATGGTGAAAAACTGTTTTTT.

The chain is built from TRBV5-6 and TRBJ1-2, with D tentatively TRBD1 (6 bases). In germline, CDR1 is SGHDT, CDR2 YYEEEE. V was pared by 2 bases and J by 7 bases, with 24 bases between. The CDR3 is 17 amino acids. CDR3 nucleotide sequence: TGTGCCAGCAGCTTCGAGACAGGACCCCCGGTAGGAGCTGGCTACACCTTC. It is translated as CASSFETGPPVGAGYTF.

The chain uses TRBV20-1 and TRBJ1-4; D unclear. V was shortened by 3 bases and J by 7 bases, with 6 bases between the two germline ends. This CDR3 comprises 11 residues. The germline CDR1 and CDR2 sequences are DFQATT and SNEGSKA (reference sequence). The CDR3: CSASLSEKLFF. The CDR3 bases are TGCAGTGCTAGTCTGAGTGAAAAACTGTTTTTT.

CDR3 residues: CASSRDTRPQHF. The CDR3 DNA reads TGTGCCAGCAGCCGGGACACACGGCCCCAGCATTTT. The chain has TRBV7-2 and TRBJ1-5, with a tentative D call TRBD1 (6 bases). Germline CDR1 SGHTA, CDR2 FQGNSA. The ends were cut back, 5 bases at V and 9 bases at J, with 11 bases in the middle. The CDR3 has 12 residues. The entire variable domain, with the rest obtained from reference TRBV7-2 and TRBJ1-5, is as follows: GAGVSQSPSNKVTEKGKDVELRCDPISGHTALYWYRQSLGQGLEFLIYFQGNSAPDKSGLPSDRFSAERTGGSVSTLTIQRTQQEDSAVYLCASSRDTRPQHFGDGTRLSIL.

On this clone itself: The same CDR3 also results from other DNA sequences found in this sample. The chain recombines TRBV6-5 with TRBJ2-7; D might be TRBD2 (7 bases). Germline assignment: CDR1 MNHEY and CDR2 SVGAGI. Between the trimmed V and J ends, which lost 5 bases and 4 bases, there was a span of 12 bases. This CDR3 is 13 amino acids long. The DNA of the CDR3 is TGTGCCAGCAGTCCGGGGGGCGGGTACGAGCAGTACTTC. It is translated as CASSPGGGYEQYF.

V is TRBV7-9 and J is TRBJ1-4; D is perhaps TRBD1 (6 bases). This CDR3 comprises 16 residues. V was clipped by 5 bases and J by 6 bases, with 19 bases between them. Germline loops: CDR1 SEHNR, CDR2 FQNEAQ (reference sequence). The chain's CDR3 is CASSPALGQIDEKLFF. The CDR3 coding sequence is TGTGCCAGCAGCCCAGCCCTTGGACAGATCGATGAAAAACTGTTTTTT.

This sequence joins TRBV28 and TRBJ1-6; possible D gene TRBD1, 6 bases. The CDR3 spans 17 residues. Germline V gene sequence: CDR1 MDHEN, CDR2 SYDVKM. V was trimmed by 11 bases and J by 2 bases, leaving 22 bases between them. CDR3 in DNA: TGTGCCCACACACAGGGAGCAAGTCAGGCCTATAATTCACCCCTCCACTTT. Residues: CAHTQGASQAYNSPLHF.

The rearrangement uses TRBV11-3 and TRBJ2-3, with 9 bases identical to TRBD2. V lost 5 bases, J lost 11 bases, and 5 bases stayed unmatched. CDR1 is SGHNT and CDR2 is YENEEA in the germline V gene. This CDR3 contains 12 residues. In DNA form, the CDR3 reads TGTGCCAGCAGCAGGAGCGGGGGGTGGCAGTATTTT. Protein product: CASSRSGGWQYF.

In its sample, this clone was seen once. This sequence joins TRBV4-2 and TRBJ1-5; D is possibly TRBD1 (5 bases). V shed 0 bases and J shed 1 base, with 16 bases lying between them. Germline values: CDR1 LGHNA, CDR2 YNFKEQ. The CDR3 loop spans 18 amino acids. In DNA, the CDR3 is TGTGCCAGCAGCCAAGACAGGGCCACGTTGGGGAGCAATCAGCCCCAGCATTTT. This sequence encodes CASSQDRATLGSNQPQHF.

V and J are TRBV28 and TRBJ2-7; 8 bases align to TRBD2. The CDR3 runs to 15 residues. V gave up 6 bases and J gave up 3 bases; unmatched junction bases: 10. Germline loops: CDR1 MDHEN, CDR2 SYDVKM. The CDR3, as DNA: TGTGCCAGCAGCCGGGGACTAGGGAGGAACTACGAGCAGTACTTC. It yields the protein CASSRGLGRNYEQYF. The variable domain in full, with the rest retrieved from reference TRBV28 and TRBJ2-7, is DVKVTQSSRYLVKRTGEKVFLECVQDMDHENMFWYRQDPGLGLRLIYFSYDVKMKEKGDIPEGYSVSREKKERFSLILESASTNQTSMYLCASSRGLGRNYEQYFGPGTRLTVT.